Sequencing of this T cell receptor (beta chain) was carried out in a study of cytomegalovirus exposure and HLA in healthy donors. This CDR3 comprises 13 residues. The trim removed 5 bases at V and 3 bases at J, leaving 4 bases unmatched. CDR1 is LNHDA, CDR2 SQIVND, per germline (reference sequence). These donors were members of the approximately 110-subject validation cohort, a group separate from the approximately 700-subject first cohort. Sequencing used immunoSEQ multiplex PCR; TCRdb keeps in-frame clones, though not all of them. The data show 50,000 or so clones, around 90% seen once. This clone was detected only a few times.

The clonotype originates from a woman aged 25 to 39 in good health and CMV-seronegative. The sequenced sample consisted of PBMCs. This sequence joins TRBV19 and TRBJ2-7; 7 bases fit TRBD1. In nucleotides, the CDR3 is TGTGCCAGTAGTCTGGGACAGTACTACGAGCAGTACTTC. This codes for CASSLGQYYEQYF.